Presented here are 22 T cell receptor beta chains from one specimen sequenced in a study of blood T cell repertoires in COVID-19 (dated by TCRdb to 2019 to 2021). Library prep was done by the immunoSEQ multiplex PCR assay. Held by TCRdb, this immuneACCESS table contains in-frame sequences only and omits some clones. Under half of the omission traces to an unresolved V gene where checked; the cause of the rest is unknown. Within this sample are over 200,000 clones, with around four fifths of them counted one time only. The ten biggest clones cover around 7.9% of the sample. The sequenced material came from peripheral blood. These receptors were taken from a middle-aged man with active or convalescent COVID-19.

The gene calls are TRBV6-5 and TRBJ2-7; TRBD2 is a possible D gene (5 bases). Trimming removed 2 bases from V and 7 bases from J, with 12 bases in between. Germline-derived CDR1 and CDR2 are MNHEY and SVGAGI. CDR3 size: 13 residues. In nucleotides, the CDR3 is TGTGCCAGCAGTTACACCCTAGCTGGGGAGCAGTACTTC. This encodes CASSYTLAGEQYF.

Concerning this clone itself: Its ends do not fully match the called genes, so a read error is possible. The chain employs TRBV3-1 (or the pseudogene TRBV3-2) and TRBJ2-1; 8 bases align to TRBD2. This CDR3 has 15 residues. CDR1 and CDR2 from the germline V gene are LGHDT and YNNKEL (reference sequence). The CDR3 protein is CASSQGTSSHNEQFF. The DNA of the CDR3 is TGTGCCAGCAGCCAAGGGACTAGCTCCCACAATGAGCAGTTCTTC.

The chain combines TRBV21-1 with TRBJ2-7; the table's TRBD2 call for D was not verified on the DNA. TRBV21-1 has pseudogene status. This CDR3 is 14 amino acids long. For the CDR3, the DNA is TGTGCCAGCAGCCGGGGGATATTCTCCTACGAGCAGTACTTC. Protein: CASSRGIFSYEQYF.

This clone was counted once. The chain is built from TRBV4-1 and TRBJ1-2, with a tentative D call TRBD1 (6 bases). The V end lost 4 bases, the J end lost 1 base, and 13 bases lay between the germline ends. The CDR3 sequence is 15 residues long. CDR1 and CDR2 from the germline V gene are MGHRA and YSYEKL. CDR3 residues: CASSPRTENNYGYTF. CDR3 coding DNA: TGCGCCAGCAGCCCCCGGACAGAGAATAACTATGGCTACACCTTC.

This chain uses TRBV7-8 with TRBJ2-2; D perhaps matches TRBD2 (7 bases). This CDR3 is built from 19 residues. Germline CDR1 SGHVS, CDR2 FQNEAQ. The V end was cut by 2 bases, the J end by 0 bases, with 19 bases between. The CDR3 coding sequence is TGTGCCAGCAGCTTACCAGTGAAGGGGGGGAAAACGAACACCGGGGAGCTGTTTTTT. The encoded protein is CASSLPVKGGKTNTGELFF.

The V and J genes are TRBV30 and TRBJ1-4, with 12 bases matching TRBD1. This CDR3 is 13 amino acids long. J gave up 10 bases and V 5 bases, and 5 bases lay outside the gene matches. Germline V CDR1 and CDR2: GTSNPN, SVGIG (reference sequence). CDR3 sequence reads: CAWEGQGAGKLFF. The CDR3, as DNA: TGTGCCTGGGAGGGACAGGGGGCCGGAAAACTGTTTTTT.

The chain couples TRBV10-3 to TRBJ2-3; D perhaps matches TRBD1 (5 bases). Trimming took 2 bases from V and 2 from J, leaving 11 bases between them. The germline gives CDR1 ENHRY, CDR2 SYGVKD. This CDR3 has 15 residues. The CDR3 DNA reads TGTGCCATCAGTGAGGGTCCAGGGTCCACAGATACGCAGTATTTT. Its protein product is CAISEGPGSTDTQYF.

This sequence joins TRBV18 and TRBJ1-1, with D unresolved. V was cut by 6 bases and J by 8 bases, with 22 bases left in between. The germline V gene encodes CDR1 KGHSH and CDR2 LQKENI. The CDR3 has 15 amino acids. CDR3 sequence: CASSPEAVSGLEAFF. CDR3 bases: TGTGCCAGCTCTCCGGAGGCGGTTTCCGGCTTAGAAGCTTTCTTT.

The J gene is TRBJ2-7, the V gene TRBV6-2 or TRBV6-3, with 13 bases matching TRBD2. V shed 2 bases, J shed 2 bases, and the junction held 9 bases outside the gene matches. The CDR3 extends over 18 amino acids. CDR1 is MNHEY and CDR2 is SVGEGT in the germline V gene. CDR3 protein: CASSYDALAGGIAYEQYF. DNA of the CDR3: TGTGCCAGCAGTTACGATGCACTAGCGGGAGGGATTGCCTACGAGCAGTACTTC.

The chain joins TRBV10-3 to TRBJ2-2, with TRBD2 matching 11 bases. This CDR3 contains 16 residues. The J segment lost 4 bases and the V segment lost 4 bases, leaving 5 bases of the junction unmatched. CDR1 is ENHRY, CDR2 SYGVKD, per germline. The CDR3, as DNA: TGTGCCATCAGTGTGGGGACTAGCGGACCCACCGGGGAGCTGTTTTTT. Translation gives CAISVGTSGPTGELFF.

This chain joins TRBV21-1 and TRBJ2-7; TRBD2, the table's D call, lacks a check against the DNA. TRBV21-1 is designated a pseudogene. The CDR3 covers 18 residues. DNA of the CDR3: TGTGCCAGCAGCAAAGTTATAGGGACTAGCGGGCTCCTCTACGAGCAGTACTTC. It yields the protein CASSKVIGTSGLLYEQYF.

The chain employs TRBV28 and TRBJ1-5; the match to TRBD1 covers 7 bases. This CDR3 is built from 14 residues. Germline V gene data show CDR1 as MDHEN and CDR2 as SYDVKM. The J segment lost 5 bases and the V segment lost 2 bases, leaving 3 bases of the junction unmatched. DNA of the CDR3: TGTGCCAGCAGTTTAGGAGGGGGCGATCAGCCCCAGCATTTT. The encoded protein is CASSLGGGDQPQHF.

The chain recombines TRBV5-5 with TRBJ1-5; D is undetermined. Per the germline V gene, CDR1 is SGHKS and CDR2 is YYEKEE (reference sequence). This CDR3 spans 15 amino acids. Trimming cost V 6 bases and J 3 bases, with 16 bases left between them. The CDR3 here is CASTPGVTPNQPQHF. As DNA, the CDR3 is TGTGCCAGCACCCCCGGTGTGACACCCAATCAGCCCCAGCATTTT.

The rearrangement uses TRBV11-2 and TRBJ1-6, with 9 bases that match TRBD1. CDR1 is SGHAT, CDR2 FQNNGV, per germline. V dropped 2 bases and J dropped 5; count of bases not matched to a gene: 7. This CDR3 comprises 17 residues. CDR3 nucleotides: TGTGCCAGCAGCTTAATACAGGGGGCGAAGAATAATTCACCCCTCCACTTT. This encodes CASSLIQGAKNNSPLHF.

This rearrangement joins TRBV11-2 to TRBJ2-2, with 7 bases identical to TRBD1. This CDR3 has 15 residues. With 6 bases clipped from V and 3 bases from J, the junction kept 7 bases outside the gene matches. Germline CDR1 reads SGHAT; CDR2 reads FQNNGV. The CDR3 is CASSFPGQHTGELFF. CDR3 DNA sequence: TGTGCCAGCAGTTTTCCGGGACAGCACACCGGGGAGCTGTTTTTT.

V is TRBV7-8 and J is TRBJ2-7; unclear D gene. The CDR3 has 14 amino acids. Trimming removed 5 bases from V and 1 base from J, with 12 bases in between. Germline values: CDR1 SGHVS, CDR2 FQNEAQ. Written as DNA, the CDR3 is TGTGCCAGCAGCCCTCGGAAGGAGTCCTACGAGCAGTACTTC. It translates to CASSPRKESYEQYF.

A note on this clone: A much larger clone is a single base away; this may be a read error. DNA of the CDR3: TGTGCCAGCAGCCAAGATATGGCCTATGGCTACACCTTC. Translated, it gives CASSQDMAYGYTF. The rearrangement uses TRBV3-1 (or the pseudogene TRBV3-2) and TRBJ1-2, with no clear D. CDR1 and CDR2 (germline): LGHDT, YNNKEL (reference sequence). The CDR3 runs 13 residues. The V end lost 0 bases, the J end lost 4 bases, and 6 bases lay between the germline ends.

The gene calls are TRBV30 and TRBJ1-1; D unresolved. The germline V gene has CDR1 GTSNPN and CDR2 SVGIG (reference sequence). There are 12 residues in the CDR3. With 2 bases removed from V and 1 base from J, the gap between germline ends came to 5 bases. The CDR3 sequence: CAWSHSNTEAFF. The CDR3 bases are TGTGCCTGGAGTCATTCGAACACTGAAGCTTTCTTT. Full variable domain (rest looked up from reference TRBV30 and TRBJ1-1): SQTIHQWPATLVQPVGSPLSLECTVEGTSNPNLYWYRQAAGRGLQLLFYSVGIGQISSEVPQNLSASRPQDRQFILSSKKLLLSDSGFYLCAWSHSNTEAFFGQGTRLTVV.

This chain uses TRBV10-2 with TRBJ1-1; D not certain. The V end was cut by 7 bases, the J end by 1 base, with 10 bases between. Germline assignment: CDR1 WSHSY and CDR2 SAAADI. The CDR3 is 13 amino acids. The CDR3: CASTLTANTEAFF. Here the CDR3 DNA reads TGCGCCAGCACCCTAACTGCGAACACTGAAGCTTTCTTT.

The gene calls are TRBV10-3 and TRBJ1-1; possible D gene TRBD1, 5 bases. Per germline, CDR1 ENHRY and CDR2 SYGVKD. CDR3 size: 16 residues. Trimming took off 1 base at V and 5 bases at J, with 17 bases between the two ends. CDR3 sequence reads: CAISEWGDGGGTEAFF. CDR3 nucleotide sequence: TGTGCCATCAGTGAGTGGGGGGACGGCGGCGGGACTGAAGCTTTCTTT.

The J gene is TRBJ1-5, the V gene TRBV18; D uncertain. In germline, CDR1 is KGHSH, CDR2 LQKENI. The CDR3 is made up of 15 amino acids. V lost 4 bases, J lost 4 bases, and 14 bases lay in between. The CDR3 sequence is CASSLREGVNQPQHF. In DNA form, the CDR3 reads TGTGCCAGCTCACTAAGGGAGGGAGTTAATCAGCCCCAGCATTTT.

This rearrangement joins TRBV7-9 to TRBJ1-4, with D possibly matching TRBD1 (6 bases). The length of the CDR3 is 15 residues. V was trimmed by 11 bases and J by 12 bases, leaving 28 bases between them. Germline CDR1 and CDR2: SEHNR and FQNEAQ (reference sequence). The DNA for the CDR3 is TGTGCCGTCCTCAGTCCCGACAGGTTCGCATGGGAACTGTTTTTT. Translated: CAVLSPDRFAWELFF.